This T cell receptor beta chain was observed in a study of metastatic and nonmetastatic thyroid tumors. Looking at the study overall: Samples came from malignant and benign thyroid patients, and repertoires were compared across blood and tumor or nodule tissue.

Study-wide findings and caveats: TCR beta diversity was reportedly significantly higher in malignant thyroid tumors than benign nodules, in blood and tumor.

Ahead of thyroid surgery, no patient had received treatment of any kind. This clone was seen at least ten times. No antigen is known for it. As handled by the study authors: The study took CDR3 differences across clinicopathological groups and made a distant-metastasis classifier for papillary thyroid cancer from them. TCRdb re-clonotyped the PCR reads through MiXCR. The V and J calls, along with clone size, are taken from TCRdb and not from the paper's own processing. The sample lists some 19,000 clones, about a quarter occurring once. V shed 6 bases and J shed 7 bases, with 12 bases lying between them. The CDR3 has 12 amino acids. Germline CDR1 SEHNR, CDR2 FQNEAQ (reference sequence).

This clonotype originated in a female donor with papillary thyroid cancer or a benign thyroid nodule (not recorded which). Some clones in this sample may be carry-over from other donors' samples. The sequencing input was tumor tissue. This chain uses TRBV7-9 with TRBJ1-2; D remains ambiguous. CDR3 protein: CASSYFSTGYTF. In DNA, the CDR3 is TGTGCCAGCAGTTATTTTTCTACTGGCTACACCTTC. The full variable domain, its missing parts supplied by reference TRBV7-9 and TRBJ1-2, is DTGVSQNPRHKITKRGQNVTFRCDPISEHNRLYWYRQTLGQGPEFLTYFQNEAQLEKSRLLSDRFSAERPKGSFSTLEIQRTEQGDSAMYLCASSYFSTGYTFGSGTRLTVV.